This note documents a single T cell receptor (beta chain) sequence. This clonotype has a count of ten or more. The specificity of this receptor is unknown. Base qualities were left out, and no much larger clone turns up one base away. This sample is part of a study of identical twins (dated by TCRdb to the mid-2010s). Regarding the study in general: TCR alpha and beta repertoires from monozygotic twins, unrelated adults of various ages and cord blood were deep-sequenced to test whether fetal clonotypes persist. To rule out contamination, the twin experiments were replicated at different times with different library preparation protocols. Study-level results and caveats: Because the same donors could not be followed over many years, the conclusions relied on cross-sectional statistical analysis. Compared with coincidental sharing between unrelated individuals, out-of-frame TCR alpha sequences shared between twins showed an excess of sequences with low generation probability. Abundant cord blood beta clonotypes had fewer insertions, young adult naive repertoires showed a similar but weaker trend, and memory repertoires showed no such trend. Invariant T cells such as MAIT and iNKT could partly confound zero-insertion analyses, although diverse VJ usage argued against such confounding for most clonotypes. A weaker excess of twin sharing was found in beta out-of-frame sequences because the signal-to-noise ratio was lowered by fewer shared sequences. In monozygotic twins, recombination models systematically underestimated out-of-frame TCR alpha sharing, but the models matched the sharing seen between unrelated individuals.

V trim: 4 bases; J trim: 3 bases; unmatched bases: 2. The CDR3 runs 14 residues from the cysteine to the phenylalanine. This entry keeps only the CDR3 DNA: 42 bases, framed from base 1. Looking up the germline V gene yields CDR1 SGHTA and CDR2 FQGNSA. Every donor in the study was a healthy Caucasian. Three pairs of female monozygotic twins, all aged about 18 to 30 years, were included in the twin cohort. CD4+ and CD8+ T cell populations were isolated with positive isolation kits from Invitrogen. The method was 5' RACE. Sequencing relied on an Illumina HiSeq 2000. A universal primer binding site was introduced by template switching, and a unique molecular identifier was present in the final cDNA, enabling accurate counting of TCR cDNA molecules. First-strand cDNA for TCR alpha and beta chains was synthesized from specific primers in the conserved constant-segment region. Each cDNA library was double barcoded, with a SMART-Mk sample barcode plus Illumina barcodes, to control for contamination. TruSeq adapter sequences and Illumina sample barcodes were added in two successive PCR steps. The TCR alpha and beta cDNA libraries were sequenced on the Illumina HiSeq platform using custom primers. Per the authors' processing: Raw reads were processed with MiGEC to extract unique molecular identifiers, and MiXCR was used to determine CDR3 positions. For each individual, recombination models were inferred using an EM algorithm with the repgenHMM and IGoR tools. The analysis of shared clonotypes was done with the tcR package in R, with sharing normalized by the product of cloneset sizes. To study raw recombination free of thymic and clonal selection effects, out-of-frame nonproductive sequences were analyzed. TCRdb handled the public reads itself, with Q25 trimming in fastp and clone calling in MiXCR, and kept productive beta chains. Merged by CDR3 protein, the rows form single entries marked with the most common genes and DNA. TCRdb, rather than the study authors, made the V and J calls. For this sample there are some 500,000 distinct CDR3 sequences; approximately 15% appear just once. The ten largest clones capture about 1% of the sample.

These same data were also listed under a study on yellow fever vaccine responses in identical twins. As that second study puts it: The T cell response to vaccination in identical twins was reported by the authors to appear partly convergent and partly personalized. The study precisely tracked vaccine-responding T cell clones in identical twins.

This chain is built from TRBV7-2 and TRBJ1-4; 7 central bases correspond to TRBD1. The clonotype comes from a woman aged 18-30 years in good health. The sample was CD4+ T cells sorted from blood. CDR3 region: CASSSGQPNEKLFF. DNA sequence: TGTGCCAGCAGCTCGGGACAGCCTAATGAAAAACTGTTTTTT.